These 11 T cell receptor beta chains were sequenced from one sample in a study of PD-L1 blockade in urothelial cancer. TCRdb keeps only in-frame clones here, not all; method: immunoSEQ multiplex PCR. The data show 95,000 or so clones, roughly 91% seen once. As to time point: pretreatment peripheral blood. Specimen: PBMCs, collected around atezolizumab (anti-PD-L1) treatment. These receptors came from a man between 60 and 75 years old with urothelial cancer.

This clone showed up just once. The chain links TRBV2 to TRBJ1-6, with a weak D call TRBD1 (5 bases). The germline V and J ends were trimmed by 8 bases and 7 bases, with 12 bases remaining between them. The CDR3 runs to 13 residues. CDR1 and CDR2 from the germline V gene are SNHLY and FYNNEI. The CDR3 loop reads CASVSRENSPLHF. CDR3 nucleotide sequence: TGTGCCAGCGTCAGCAGGGAAAATTCACCCCTCCACTTT.

In DNA form, the CDR3 reads TGTGCCAGCAGCCCCGCTTCCGCGGGTAACACCGGGGAGCTGTTTTTT. Amino acids: CASSPASAGNTGELFF. The chain carries TRBV7-3 and TRBJ2-2, with D possibly matching TRBD2 (5 bases). Germline loops: CDR1 SGHTA, CDR2 FQGTGA. V was pared by 5 bases and J by 2 bases, with 15 bases between. The length of the CDR3 is 16 residues.

The chain employs TRBV4-2 and TRBJ1-4; D perhaps matches TRBD1 (6 bases). V was cut by 6 bases and J by 0 bases, with 23 bases left in between. From germline, CDR1 is LGHNA and CDR2 YNFKEQ. CDR3 length: 19 residues. The CDR3 here is CASSPGRGAIFATNEKLFF. The CDR3 coding sequence is TGTGCCAGCAGTCCGGGTCGGGGGGCGATATTTGCAACTAATGAAAAACTGTTTTTT.

The chain has TRBV19 and TRBJ2-5; D possibly corresponds to TRBD1 (6 bases). V dropped 4 bases and J dropped 3 bases, with 12 bases sitting between them. Germline CDR1 is LNHDA and CDR2 is SQIVND (reference sequence). The CDR3 sequence is 14 residues long. The CDR3 nucleotides read TGTGCCAGTAGTACTGGACAGCTGAAAGAGACCCAGTACTTC. Protein product: CASSTGQLKETQYF.

The J gene is TRBJ2-3, the V gene TRBV5-4; 16 bases agree with TRBD2. Trimming removed 4 bases from V and 5 bases from J; junction bases left unmatched: 7. The CDR3 length is 17 residues. Germline values: CDR1 SGHNT, CDR2 YYREEE (reference sequence). DNA for the CDR3: TGTGCCAGCAGCGCGGGGACTAGCGGGGGGGCGAGAGATACGCAGTATTTT. It encodes CASSAGTSGGARDTQYF.

The J gene is TRBJ1-5, the V gene TRBV30, with D possibly matching TRBD1 (5 bases). Germline values: CDR1 GTSNPN, CDR2 SVGIG (reference sequence). Trimming took off 2 bases at V and 11 bases at J, with 16 bases between the two ends. There are 13 residues in the CDR3. In DNA, the CDR3 is TGTGCCTGGAGTACTACCCCGTGGGGGGCCCAGCATTTT. It is translated as CAWSTTPWGAQHF.

The V gene is TRBV5-1, the J gene TRBJ1-1, with TRBD1 matching 7 bases. This CDR3 has 15 residues. In germline, CDR1 is SGHRS, CDR2 YFSETQ. Losses at the gene ends were 4 bases for V and 5 bases for J; bases not matched to a gene: 11. CDR3 sequence reads: CASSPTPTGRTEAFF. CDR3 DNA: TGCGCCAGCAGCCCGACTCCGACAGGGAGGACTGAAGCTTTCTTT. The full variable domain, completed using reference TRBV5-1 and TRBJ1-1, is KAGVTQTPRYLIKTRGQQVTLSCSPISGHRSVSWYQQTPGQGLQFLFEYFSETQRNKGNFPGRFSGRQFSNSRSEMNVSTLELGDSALYLCASSPTPTGRTEAFFGQGTRLTVV.

The V and J genes are TRBV12-5 and TRBJ2-1; D uncertain. The CDR3 extends over 14 amino acids. Trimming took off 5 bases at V and 0 bases at J, with 8 bases between the two ends. Germline CDR1 is LGHNT and CDR2 is FRNRAP. The CDR3 is CASGTQSSYNEQFF. The CDR3 DNA reads as TGTGCTAGTGGTACACAGAGCTCCTACAATGAGCAGTTCTTC. Based on the CDR3 plus reference TRBV12-5 and TRBJ2-1, the full variable domain is DARVTQTPRHKVTEMGQEVTMRCQPILGHNTVFWYRQTMMQGLELLAYFRNRAPLDDSGMPKDRFSAEMPDATLATLKIQPSEPRDSAVYFCASGTQSSYNEQFFGPGTRLTVL.

The rearrangement joins TRBV7-3 to TRBJ1-4; 11 bases map to TRBD1. There are 21 residues in the CDR3. Trimming took 3 bases from V and 2 from J; bases not matched to a gene: 17. Germline V gene data show CDR1 as SGHTA and CDR2 as FQGTGA. The CDR3, as DNA: TGTGCCAGCAGCTTCCCGCAAAGGACAGGGGGCAAGAAGAGGACTAATGAAAAACTGTTTTTT. It specifies CASSFPQRTGGKKRTNEKLFF. Together with reference TRBV7-3 and TRBJ1-4, the CDR3 gives the full variable domain: GAGVSQTPSNKVTEKGKYVELRCDPISGHTALYWYRQSLGQGPEFLIYFQGTGAADDSGLPNDRFFAVRPEGSVSTLKIQRTERGDSAVYLCASSFPQRTGGKKRTNEKLFFGSGTQLSVL.

V and J are TRBV9 and TRBJ1-2, with D possibly being TRBD1 (6 bases). Germline assignment: CDR1 SGDLS and CDR2 YYNGEE. Deletions cut 0 bases from V and 0 bases from J, with 9 bases between. The CDR3 sequence is 15 residues long. The CDR3 nucleotides are TGTGCCAGCAGCGTAGGGACAGTCTCTAACTATGGCTACACCTTC. This sequence encodes CASSVGTVSNYGYTF.

This clone was detected only a few times. The V call is TRBV7-2, the J call TRBJ1-1, with TRBD1 as a possible D gene (6 bases). V was clipped by 5 bases and J by 8 bases, with 12 bases between them. The CDR3 is 12 residues long. The germline gives CDR1 SGHTA, CDR2 FQGNSA. CDR3 DNA: TGTGCCAGCAGCCCATCCGGGACAGAAGCTTTCTTT. The encoded protein is CASSPSGTEAFF.